This is a list of T cell receptor beta chains from one sample in a study of molecular identifiers for immune sequencing clone quantification. TCRdb re-called the PCR reads through MiXCR, storing one row per CDR3 protein. The data contain under 600,000 distinct CDR3 sequences, 25% of them singletons. Sequencing input: naive CD8+ T cells from blood, with Jurkat cell RNA spiked in. The source of these receptors is a human donor in good health. Some libraries in this study had Jurkat cell RNA spiked in. Both conserved end residues are part of each CDR3. The D gene is left open where the match is weak. The listing skips clone size in some rows; elsewhere it reads once, few, many or a size class.

V	D	J	size	DNA	CDR3
TRBV4-3	NA	TRBJ2-1	NA	TGCGCCAGCAGCCAAGATTTTGCAGCGGCTTCCTACAATGAGCAGTTCTTC	CASSQDFAAASYNEQFF
TRBV20-1	TRBD1	TRBJ2-3	many	TGCAGTGCTCCCCGACAGGGGAGCACAGATACGCAGTATTTT	CSAPRQGSTDTQYF
TRBV2	NA	TRBJ1-5	few	TGTGCCAGCAGTGAAGCGCCGGGGGCTCGCAATCAGCCCCAGCATTTT	CASSEAPGARNQPQHF
TRBV6-2/TRBV6-3	TRBD1	TRBJ2-7	NA	TGTGCCAGCAGTTACCCTACCGGGACAGCTACCTACGAGCAGTACTTC	CASSYPTGTATYEQYF
TRBV24-1	NA	TRBJ2-7	few	TGTGCCACCAGTGGCCAGGGAAGTGACGAGCAGTACTTC	CATSGQGSDEQYF
TRBV29-1	NA	TRBJ1-1	many	TGCAGCCCGACGACGGACATGAACACTGAAGCTTTCTTT	CSPTTDMNTEAFF
TRBV24-1	NA	TRBJ2-2	many	TGTGCCACCAGTGAACACGCTAGTACCGGGGAGCTGTTTTTT	CATSEHASTGELFF
TRBV6-5	NA	TRBJ1-1	NA	TGTGCCGGCAGAGGATGGGGGGACACTGAAGCTTTCTTT	CAGRGWGDTEAFF
TRBV29-1	NA	TRBJ2-2	many	TGCAGCGTTGCTAAGGGTACCGGGGAGCTGTTTTTT	CSVAKGTGELFF
TRBV15	TRBD1	TRBJ2-6	NA	TGTGCCACCGGGACAGGGACGTCTGGGGCCAACGTCCTGACTTTC	CATGTGTSGANVLTF
TRBV19	NA	TRBJ2-7	NA	TGTGCCAGTAGTACCGGGATGGGCGCTGGGTACGAGCAGTACTTC	CASSTGMGAGYEQYF
TRBV4-1	NA	TRBJ2-5	few	TGCGCCAGCAGCCAAGATCCGGGGGACCCTATGAACTTC	CASSQDPGDPMNF
TRBV30	TRBD1	TRBJ1-1	few	TGTGCCTGGACCGTCCCCTACAGGGGTGAAGCTTTCTTT	CAWTVPYRGEAFF
TRBV4-3	TRBD2	TRBJ2-7	few	TGCGCCAGCAGCCAAACTAGCGGGTCGATAGGCGAGCAGTACTTC	CASSQTSGSIGEQYF
TRBV6-6	NA	TRBJ1-1	few	TGTGCCAGCAGTTACAATGAGGGTGACACTGAAGCTTTCTTT	CASSYNEGDTEAFF
TRBV7-2	TRBD2	TRBJ2-7	many	TGTGCCAGCAGCTTAGGACTAGCGGGACCCTACGAGCAGTACTTC	CASSLGLAGPYEQYF
TRBV2	NA	TRBJ1-1	NA	TGTGCCAGCAGGGGGATTGGAGGGCGTACTGAAGCTTTCTTT	CASRGIGGRTEAFF
TRBV7-8	TRBD1	TRBJ1-1	NA	TGTGCCAGCAGCCCAACCGAGGGACAGGGGCTTTTCTTAATGAACACTGAAGCTTTCTTT	CASSPTEGQGLFLMNTEAFF
TRBV5-1	NA	TRBJ2-1	few	TGCGCCAGCAGCTTGGAACCTGCCCACTACAATGAGCAGTTCTTC	CASSLEPAHYNEQFF
TRBV27	TRBD1	TRBJ2-3	many	TGTGCCAGCAGTCCCCGGACAGGGGGGACAGATACGCAGTATTTT	CASSPRTGGTDTQYF
TRBV5-4	NA	TRBJ2-2	NA	TGTGCCAGCAGACCGGAGGGGGCGGGGACCGGGGAGCTGTTTTTT	CASRPEGAGTGELFF
TRBV20-1	TRBD1	TRBJ1-5	NA	TGCAGTGCTAGGCCAATGGAGACAGGGCGATTAGGCAATCAGCCCCAGCATTTT	CSARPMETGRLGNQPQHF
TRBV6-2/TRBV6-3	TRBD1	TRBJ2-1	few	TGTGCCAGCAGAAGTCCCGGGACAGGGGATCGGGAGTTCTTC	CASRSPGTGDREFF
TRBV6-6	TRBD2	TRBJ2-3	many	TGTGCCAGCACTGTAAGCGGGGGGAAACTAATGGATACGCAGTATTTT	CASTVSGGKLMDTQYF
TRBV28	NA	TRBJ2-2	many	TGTGCCAGCAGTTTTAGACAGGAGAACACCGGGGAGCTGTTTTTT	CASSFRQENTGELFF
TRBV2	NA	TRBJ2-1	NA	TGTGCCAGCACTGATATTAGCTCCTACAATGAGCAGTTCTTC	CASTDISSYNEQFF
TRBV7-2	TRBD2	TRBJ2-5	NA	TGTGCCAGCAGCCCCCGGACTAGCCTTACCCAAGAGCCCCAGTACTTC	CASSPRTSLTQEPQYF
TRBV20-1	NA	TRBJ2-7	NA	TGCAGTGCTAGGGGACGGAGCTCCTACAAGCAGTACTTC	CSARGRSSYKQYF
TRBV7-9	NA	TRBJ1-1	many	TGTGCCAGCAGCTTAGGGGAAACTGAAGCTTTCTTT	CASSLGETEAFF
TRBV4-1	NA	TRBJ2-1	NA	TGCGCCAGCAGCGGCCAGGGAGACGAGCAGTTCTTC	CASSGQGDEQFF
TRBV18	NA	TRBJ2-3	NA	TGTGCCAGCTCCCCAATGCCCGGGGACGGGGGAGGCCCAGATACGCAGTATTTT	CASSPMPGDGGGPDTQYF
TRBV13	NA	TRBJ2-3	many	TGTGCCAGCAGCCTACATTCTAGCAAGTTCACAGATACGCAGTATTTT	CASSLHSSKFTDTQYF
TRBV4-3	NA	TRBJ2-1	few	TGCGCCAGCAGCCAAGGAGTACTAGCCCCCTACAATGAGCAGTTCTTC	CASSQGVLAPYNEQFF
TRBV19	TRBD2	TRBJ2-1	NA	TGTGCCAGTAGTTTGGCGGGAGTGGGTTACAATGAGCAGTTCTTC	CASSLAGVGYNEQFF
TRBV6-5	NA	TRBJ1-5	many	TGTGCCAGCAGTAAAACAGGAAGAGTCCAGCATTTT	CASSKTGRVQHF
TRBV30	NA	TRBJ1-2	few	TGTGCCTGGGCCCGGCAGGGCGAGCCTGGCTACACCTTC	CAWARQGEPGYTF
TRBV1	NA	TRBJ1-5	NA	TGCACCAGCAGCCAAGATATTGGGAGACAGGCCCACAATCAGCCCCAGCATTTT	CTSSQDIGRQAHNQPQHF
TRBV7-2	NA	TRBJ2-1	few	TGTGCCAGCACCGACACTAGGTCCTACAATGAGCAGTTCTTC	CASTDTRSYNEQFF
TRBV27	NA	TRBJ2-7	few	TGTGCCAGCAGTTTATTGGTTAGCCCCTACGAGCAGTACTTC	CASSLLVSPYEQYF
TRBV6-5	NA	TRBJ2-3	NA	TGTGCCAGCAGTTACTCGATACCCCCGGCCGGGGCAGATACGCAGTATTTT	CASSYSIPPAGADTQYF
TRBV20-1	NA	TRBJ2-5	once	TGCAGTGCTGGGGCGGCCAGTGATAGAGAGACCCAGTACTTC	CSAGAASDRETQYF
TRBV6-5	NA	TRBJ2-7	few	TGTGCCAGCATCACGGGCGCCTACGAGCAGTACTTC	CASITGAYEQYF
TRBV4-1	NA	TRBJ2-3	NA	TGCGCCAGCAGCCGGTCCCCTTCCGGCACAGATACGCAGTATTTT	CASSRSPSGTDTQYF